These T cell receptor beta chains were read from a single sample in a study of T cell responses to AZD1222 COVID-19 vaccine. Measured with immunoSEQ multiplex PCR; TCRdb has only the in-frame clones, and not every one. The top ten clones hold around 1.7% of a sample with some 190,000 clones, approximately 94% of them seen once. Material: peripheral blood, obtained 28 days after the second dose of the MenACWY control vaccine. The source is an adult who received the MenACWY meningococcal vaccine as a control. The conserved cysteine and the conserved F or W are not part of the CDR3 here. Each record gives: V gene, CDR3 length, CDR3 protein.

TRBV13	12	ASTLTGGNSPLH
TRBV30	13	AWSVMSGTNEKLF
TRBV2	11	ASRQGEAGELF
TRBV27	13	ASSLQSGLAYEQY
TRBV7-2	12	ASSFGQLNTEAF
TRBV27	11	ASRGNLAGEQY
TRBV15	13	ATSRTGTSGYEQY
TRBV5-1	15	ASSPGLAGGRGDTQY
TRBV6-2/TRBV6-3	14	ASSYGEARGQNEQF
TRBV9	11	ASSAGNTGELF
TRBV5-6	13	ASSLEGQGSYGYT
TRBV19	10	ASSNRQETQY
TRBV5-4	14	ASSFLSGGSTDTQY
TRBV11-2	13	ASSLGQVNTGELF
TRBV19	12	ASSTKTGTGGYT
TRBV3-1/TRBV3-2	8	AVGQEPQY
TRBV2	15	ASSEGSFLTSDNEQF
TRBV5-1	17	ASSPDGLAGAVIYNEQF
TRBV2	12	ASSSGMGVDTQY
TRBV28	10	ASTVKTDEQY
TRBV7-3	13	ASSLISGNTGELF
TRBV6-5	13	ASSSPTGSVTEAF
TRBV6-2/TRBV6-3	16	ASSYVQGETSGANVLT
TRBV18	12	ASSPKQGNQPQH
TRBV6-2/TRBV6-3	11	ASSHGQDYGYT
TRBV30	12	AWSVRGARGEQY
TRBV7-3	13	ASSPEAADYNEQF
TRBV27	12	ASTFAQGKSPLH
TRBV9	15	ASSPHGAATGGTEAF
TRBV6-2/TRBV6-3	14	ASTPGLAGGPGEQY
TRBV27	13	ASSFTLQGTGELF
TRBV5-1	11	ASRQDSNQPQH
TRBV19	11	ASSYTGYGELF
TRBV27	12	ASSRTAFTETQY
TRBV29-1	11	SVWTGLGYEQY
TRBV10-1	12	ASSARVYAYEQY
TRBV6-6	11	ASRLRGVYGYT
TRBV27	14	ASSLRGTQRTYEQY
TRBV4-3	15	ASSQGGGRQAGETQY